This T cell receptor beta chain comes out of a study of cytomegalovirus exposure and HLA in healthy donors. V shed 4 bases and J 8 bases; nucleotides not matched to a gene: 10. The CDR3 has 15 residues. Germline values: CDR1 ENHRY, CDR2 SYGVKD. 60 Vbeta and 13 Jbeta primers were used in PCR. The data were produced by immunoSEQ multiplex PCR, yet TCRdb's version contains in-frame clones alone and is incomplete. The sample comprises 130,000 to 150,000 clones, 80% to 85% of which are singletons, and approximately 1.2% rests with the top ten. The clonotype comes from a male donor in good health and CMV-seropositive. The sequencing input was PBMCs. The chain combines TRBV10-3 with TRBJ2-1, with TRBD2 matching over 8 bases. The CDR3 DNA is TGTGCCATCAGTGGACTCAGCGGGAGTTTGGATGAGCAGTTCTTC. Encoded protein: CAISGLSGSLDEQFF.